Below are 32 T cell receptor beta chains sequenced from a single sample in a study of cytomegalovirus exposure and HLA in healthy donors. It was with 60 Vbeta and 13 Jbeta primers that the PCR ran. TCRdb's table, derived via immunoSEQ multiplex PCR, lists solely in-frame clones and lacks some. The profile shows 110,000 or so clones, around 79% of them singletons. The specimen sequenced was PBMCs. All receptors come from a woman aged 18 to 35 in good health and CMV-seronegative.

This chain joins TRBV27 and TRBJ1-4, with D perhaps matching TRBD1 (5 bases). There are 14 residues in the CDR3. In germline, CDR1 is MNHEY, CDR2 SMNVEV (reference sequence). The V end lost 2 bases, the J end lost 7 bases, and 11 bases lay between the germline ends. In DNA form, the CDR3 reads TGTGCCAGCAGTTTAGGCAGGGAGGCTGAAAAACTGTTTTTT. The encoded protein is CASSLGREAEKLFF.

This chain connects TRBV27 to TRBJ2-1, with D maybe TRBD1 (6 bases). This CDR3 has 14 residues. Between the trimmed V and J ends, which lost 2 bases and 4 bases, there was a span of 9 bases. The V gene's germline CDR1 is MNHEY and CDR2 SMNVEV (reference sequence). CDR3 nucleotide sequence: TGTGCCAGCAGTTTAAGGCAGGGGTACAATGAGCAGTTCTTC. Protein: CASSLRQGYNEQFF.

To note about this clone: One end of the junction varies from germline; a read error may be responsible. The rearrangement joins TRBV7-9 to TRBJ2-7, with D perhaps matching TRBD1 (6 bases). CDR1 and CDR2 (germline): SEHNR, FQNEAQ (reference sequence). The CDR3 sequence is 17 residues long. In DNA, the CDR3 is TGTTCCAGCAGCGCCCGGGGAAACAGGGTTGCCATCTACGAGCAGTACTTC. It yields the protein CSSSARGNRVAIYEQYF.

The CDR3 region has the DNA TGCGCCAGCAGCTTAACTAGCGGCCTTCCGAACACCGGGGAGCTGTTTTTT. Its protein is CASSLTSGLPNTGELFF. V is TRBV5-1 and J is TRBJ2-2; TRBD2 aligns across 8 bases. This CDR3 has 17 residues. Germline CDR1 reads SGHRS; CDR2 reads YFSETQ. V shed 2 bases and J 0 bases; nucleotides not matched to a gene: 6.

The chain carries TRBV4-1 and TRBJ1-3; a possible D gene is TRBD1 (6 bases). Germline V gives CDR1 MGHRA, CDR2 YSYEKL. V lost 2 bases and J 1 base, leaving 9 bases between the germline ends. The CDR3 is 15 residues long. The DNA of the CDR3 is TGCGCCAGCAGCCAAAGTGGACAGTCTGGAAACACCATATATTTT. Translation: CASSQSGQSGNTIYF.

The V call is TRBV2, the J call TRBJ1-4; possible D gene TRBD1, 6 bases. Germline assignment: CDR1 SNHLY and CDR2 FYNNEI. The CDR3 consists of 16 residues. V dropped 6 bases and J dropped 4 bases, with 18 bases sitting between them. The CDR3 is CASRGPAGVVNEKLFF. The DNA for the CDR3 is TGTGCCAGCAGAGGTCCCGCAGGGGTAGTTAATGAAAAACTGTTTTTT.

The V and J genes are TRBV6-5 and TRBJ2-7, with 10 nucleotides matching TRBD1. Germline V gene lookup returns CDR1 MNHEY and CDR2 SVGAGI. The CDR3 is 15 amino acids. V was pared by 5 bases and J by 4 bases, with 8 bases of the junction left unmatched. DNA for the CDR3: TGTGCCAGCAGTCCGACGACAGGGGGCTGGTACGAGCAGTACTTC. Protein sequence: CASSPTTGGWYEQYF.

This chain joins TRBV7-8 and TRBJ1-2; 8 bases fit TRBD1. The CDR3 length is 14 residues. V dropped 5 bases and J dropped 7; count of bases not matched to a gene: 9. Germline V gene data show CDR1 as SGHVS and CDR2 as FQNEAQ. CDR3 amino acids: CASSTAGGFGGYTF. In nucleotides, the CDR3 is TGTGCCAGCAGCACTGCAGGGGGCTTCGGTGGCTACACCTTC. The full variable domain, with the rest looked up from reference TRBV7-8 and TRBJ1-2, is GAGVSQSPRYKVAKRGQDVALRCDPISGHVSLFWYQQALGQGPEFLTYFQNEAQLDKSGLPSDRFFAERPEGSVSTLKIQRTQQEDSAVYLCASSTAGGFGGYTFGSGTRLTVV.

J is TRBJ1-2 and V is TRBV5-1; TRBD1 matches at 7 bases. The CDR3 has 14 amino acids. The J segment lost 4 bases and the V segment lost 0 bases, leaving 3 bases of the junction unmatched. The germline V gene encodes CDR1 SGHRS and CDR2 YFSETQ. The CDR3 here is CASSLGQGAYGYTF. CDR3 sequence (DNA): TGCGCCAGCAGCTTGGGACAGGGAGCCTATGGCTACACCTTC.

The rearrangement links TRBV5-1 to TRBJ2-1; D remains unclear. CDR1 is SGHRS and CDR2 is YFSETQ in the germline V gene. This CDR3 contains 13 residues. V lost 2 bases, J lost 3 bases, and 6 bases lay in between. CDR3 residues: CASSFPDYNEQFF. The DNA for the CDR3 is TGCGCCAGCAGCTTCCCAGACTACAATGAGCAGTTCTTC.

This chain joins TRBV5-4 and TRBJ2-7, with 9 bases fitting TRBD1. Looked up from germline, CDR1 is SGHNT and CDR2 is YYREEE (reference sequence). J lost 6 bases, V lost 4 bases, and 11 bases had no gene match. The CDR3 spans 15 residues. In DNA form, the CDR3 reads TGTGCCAGCAGCCCCCCGGACAGGGGAGGGGTCGAGCAGTACTTC. It translates to CASSPPDRGGVEQYF.

The chain employs TRBV7-9 and TRBJ2-7; 7 nucleotides line up with TRBD2. The V gene's germline CDR1 is SEHNR and CDR2 FQNEAQ (reference sequence). V dropped 3 bases and J dropped 3; count of bases not matched to a gene: 2. The CDR3 has 13 amino acids. The CDR3 reads CASSFGRDYEQYF. The CDR3 DNA reads TGTGCCAGCAGCTTTGGGAGGGACTACGAGCAGTACTTC.

The V gene is TRBV4-2, the J gene TRBJ2-7; D might be TRBD2 (6 bases). V was cut by 4 bases and J by 2 bases, with 12 bases left in between. Germline V gene sequence: CDR1 LGHNA, CDR2 YNFKEQ. The length of the CDR3 is 14 residues. The CDR3 nucleotides are TGTGCCAGCAGCCCTCGGGACTCGGCCTACGAGCAGTACTTC. It is translated as CASSPRDSAYEQYF.

The chain employs TRBV9 and TRBJ2-7; 7 nucleotides line up with TRBD1. With 0 bases clipped from V and 2 bases from J, the junction kept 2 bases outside the gene matches. The germline gives CDR1 SGDLS, CDR2 YYNGEE. There are 14 residues in the CDR3. The chain's CDR3 is CASSVGTGTYEQYF. The DNA for the CDR3 is TGTGCCAGCAGCGTAGGGACAGGCACCTACGAGCAGTACTTC.

V gene TRBV2 combines with J gene TRBJ1-1; 7 nucleotides line up with TRBD1. The CDR3 runs to 16 residues. The V segment lost 6 bases and the J segment 0 bases; nucleotides outside the gene matches: 10. Germline assignment: CDR1 SNHLY and CDR2 FYNNEI. The CDR3 spells CASRPASTGMNTEAFF. The CDR3 DNA reads TGTGCCAGCAGGCCCGCCTCGACAGGGATGAACACTGAAGCTTTCTTT.

The chain links TRBV5-8 to TRBJ1-5, with D possibly matching TRBD1 (5 bases). V lost 3 bases, J lost 6 bases, and 19 bases lay in between. The germline gives CDR1 SGHTS, CDR2 YDEGEE. The CDR3 consists of 16 residues. The DNA for the CDR3 is TGTGCCAGCAGCTCCCCTTTTCGCAGGGTGAGTCAGCCCCAGCATTTT. Its protein product is CASSSPFRRVSQPQHF.

The gene calls are TRBV19 and TRBJ1-2, with D possibly being TRBD1 (6 bases). CDR3 length equals 14 residues. The V gene lost 6 bases and the J gene lost 7 bases, with 18 bases spanning the gap. CDR1 is LNHDA and CDR2 is SQIVND in the germline V gene (reference sequence). Here the CDR3 reads CASSAAPGASGYTF. In nucleotides, the CDR3 is TGTGCCAGTAGCGCCGCGCCAGGGGCGAGTGGCTACACCTTC.

This clone has more than one count but fewer than ten. This rearrangement joins TRBV2 to TRBJ2-5; 12 bases fit TRBD2. Germline V lookup: CDR1 SNHLY, CDR2 FYNNEI. The CDR3 has 16 amino acids. V shed 10 bases and J 5 bases; nucleotides not matched to a gene: 14. In nucleotides, the CDR3 is TGTGCCACCCTTCCGGGACTAGCGGGCCCCATGGAGACCCAGTACTTC. It encodes CATLPGLAGPMETQYF.

The rearrangement links TRBV7-2 to TRBJ2-3, with D perhaps matching TRBD2 (6 bases). Between the trimmed V and J ends, which lost 7 bases and 10 bases, there was a span of 36 bases. This CDR3 has 19 amino acids. Germline loops: CDR1 SGHTA, CDR2 FQGNSA. CDR3 sequence reads: CASTYRGGDYETRAKAQYF. The CDR3 nucleotides are TGTGCCAGCACCTATAGGGGAGGAGACTACGAAACTAGGGCTAAGGCGCAGTATTTT.

The chain joins TRBV5-8 to TRBJ2-1; TRBD1 matches 10 bases. Trimming took 4 bases from V and 9 from J; bases not matched to a gene: 10. CDR3 length: 15 amino acids. Germline assignment: CDR1 SGHTS and CDR2 YDEGEE. CDR3 loop: CASSLGQGMVVEQFF. DNA of the CDR3: TGTGCCAGCAGCCTGGGACAGGGGATGGTGGTTGAGCAGTTCTTC.

The chain uses TRBV10-3 and TRBJ1-1, with 7 nucleotides matching TRBD1. The ends lost 6 bases at V and 1 base at J; junction bases unmatched: 8. This CDR3 comprises 15 residues. Germline values: CDR1 ENHRY, CDR2 SYGVKD. Here the CDR3 reads CAIRTRDSPNTEAFF. CDR3 coding DNA: TGTGCCATCAGGACCCGGGACAGCCCGAACACTGAAGCTTTCTTT.

The V and J genes are TRBV4-3 and TRBJ2-7; weak D call: TRBD2 (6 bases). Germline V gene sequence: CDR1 LGHNA, CDR2 YSLEER. V was cut by 0 bases and J by 2 bases, with 11 bases left in between. The CDR3 consists of 15 residues. In nucleotides, the CDR3 is TGCGCCAGCAGCCAAGAACCGGCGGGGACCTACGAGCAGTACTTC. This sequence encodes CASSQEPAGTYEQYF.

This chain uses TRBV6-6 with TRBJ2-3; TRBD2 might be the D (6 bases). The germline gives CDR1 MNHNY, CDR2 SVGAGI (reference sequence). The CDR3 is 14 amino acids. The V and J ends lost 2 bases and 3 bases respectively, with 9 bases between them. The CDR3 spells CASSYTRGTDTQYF. In DNA form, the CDR3 reads TGTGCCAGCAGTTACACGCGGGGAACAGATACGCAGTATTTT.

As concerns this clone: Different DNA sequences within this sample yield the same CDR3. The J gene is TRBJ1-2, the V gene TRBV30; tentative D call: TRBD1 (6 bases). Trimming stripped 0 bases from V and 4 bases from J, with 9 bases between. The V gene's germline CDR1 is GTSNPN and CDR2 SVGIG (reference sequence). The CDR3 is 13 amino acids. The CDR3 region is CAWSVQGSYGYTF. DNA for the CDR3: TGTGCCTGGAGTGTCCAGGGGTCCTATGGCTACACCTTC. Together with reference TRBV30 and TRBJ1-2, the CDR3 gives the full variable domain: SQTIHQWPATLVQPVGSPLSLECTVEGTSNPNLYWYRQAAGRGLQLLFYSVGIGQISSEVPQNLSASRPQDRQFILSSKKLLLSDSGFYLCAWSVQGSYGYTFGSGTRLTVV.

The V gene is TRBV4-2, the J gene TRBJ2-3; the D gene is possibly TRBD2 (5 bases). Deletions cut 1 base from V and 8 bases from J, with 16 bases between. The V gene's germline CDR1 is LGHNA and CDR2 YNFKEQ. This CDR3 contains 15 residues. This chain's CDR3 is CASSQGIWARGTQYF. The CDR3 DNA reads as TGTGCCAGCAGCCAAGGGATCTGGGCTCGGGGTACGCAGTATTTT.

This clone was detected only once. The gene calls are TRBV7-9 and TRBJ2-5; 11 positions agree with TRBD1. V lost 11 bases to trimming and J lost 4 bases; unmatched junction nucleotides: 6. The CDR3 is 13 amino acids. Germline assignment: CDR1 SEHNR and CDR2 FQNEAQ (reference sequence). The CDR3, as DNA: TGTGCCGGGGACAGGGGGTTCGGAGAGACCCAGTACTTC. Translating it yields CAGDRGFGETQYF.

The J gene is TRBJ2-7, the V gene TRBV7-9; maybe TRBD2 (6 bases). The CDR3 is made up of 15 amino acids. V lost 6 bases and J 0 bases, leaving 15 bases between the germline ends. Germline CDR1 SEHNR, CDR2 FQNEAQ (reference sequence). The chain's CDR3 is CASREGLSDSYEQYF. Here the CDR3 DNA reads TGTGCCAGCAGGGAGGGACTCTCAGACTCCTACGAGCAGTACTTC.

The chain links TRBV7-9 to TRBJ1-5, with D perhaps TRBD1 (6 bases). Trimming pared 1 base from V and 1 base from J, leaving 11 bases between. Germline-derived CDR1 and CDR2 are SEHNR and FQNEAQ (reference sequence). The CDR3 has 16 amino acids. The CDR3 nucleotides are TGTGCCAGCAGCTTAGGGGGACAAATGAGCAATCAGCCCCAGCATTTT. Protein: CASSLGGQMSNQPQHF.

This clone occurred once. The chain recombines TRBV4-1 with TRBJ2-5; D remains unclear. V lost 1 base and J lost 2, with 11 bases in between. The germline V gene encodes CDR1 MGHRA and CDR2 YSYEKL. The CDR3 contains 15 residues. DNA of the CDR3: TGCGCCAGCAGCCAAGCGAACCTAGATCAAGAGACCCAGTACTTC. Translating it yields CASSQANLDQETQYF.

The chain has TRBV6-1 and TRBJ1-2; D gene uncertain. This CDR3 is built from 12 residues. Germline V gives CDR1 MNHNS, CDR2 SASEGT. Trimming removed 3 bases from V and 4 bases from J, with 6 bases in between. CDR3 sequence (DNA): TGTGCCAGCAGTGAGGACTCCTATGGCTACACCTTC. Amino acid sequence: CASSEDSYGYTF.

The V and J genes are TRBV7-8 and TRBJ2-1; 8 bases map to TRBD2. Trimming cost V 1 base and J 7 bases; bases outside gene matches: 3. Germline V gene lookup returns CDR1 SGHVS and CDR2 FQNEAQ. The CDR3 runs to 14 residues. CDR3 nucleotides: TGTGCCAGCAGCTTAGAGTCTAGCGGGAATGAGCAGTTCTTC. Protein product: CASSLESSGNEQFF. Using reference TRBV7-8 and TRBJ2-1 for the parts outside the CDR3, the full variable domain is GAGVSQSPRYKVAKRGQDVALRCDPISGHVSLFWYQQALGQGPEFLTYFQNEAQLDKSGLPSDRFFAERPEGSVSTLKIQRTQQEDSAVYLCASSLESSGNEQFFGPGTRLTVL.

The genes are TRBV15 and TRBJ1-4; D perhaps matches TRBD1 (5 bases). Germline V gene lookup returns CDR1 LNHNV and CDR2 YYDKDF (reference sequence). Trimming cost V 1 base and J 8 bases, with 11 bases left between them. This CDR3 has 14 residues. The CDR3 reads CATSRVNRGEKLFF. CDR3 sequence (DNA): TGTGCCACCAGCAGAGTAAATCGGGGGGAAAAACTGTTTTTT.